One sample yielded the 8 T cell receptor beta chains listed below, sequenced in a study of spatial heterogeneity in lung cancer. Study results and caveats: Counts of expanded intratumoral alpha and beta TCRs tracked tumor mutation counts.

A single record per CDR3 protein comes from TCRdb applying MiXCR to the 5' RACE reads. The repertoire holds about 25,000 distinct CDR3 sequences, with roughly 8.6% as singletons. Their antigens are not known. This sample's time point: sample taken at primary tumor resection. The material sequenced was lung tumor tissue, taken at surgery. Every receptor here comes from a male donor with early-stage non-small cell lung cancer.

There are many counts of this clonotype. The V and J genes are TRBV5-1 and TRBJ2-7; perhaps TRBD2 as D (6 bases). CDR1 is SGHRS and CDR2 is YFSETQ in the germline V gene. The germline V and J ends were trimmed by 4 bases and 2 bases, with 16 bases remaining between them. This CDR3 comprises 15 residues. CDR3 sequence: CASSESGRSTYEQYF. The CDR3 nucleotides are TGCGCCAGCAGCGAAAGCGGGCGTAGTACCTACGAGCAGTACTTC.

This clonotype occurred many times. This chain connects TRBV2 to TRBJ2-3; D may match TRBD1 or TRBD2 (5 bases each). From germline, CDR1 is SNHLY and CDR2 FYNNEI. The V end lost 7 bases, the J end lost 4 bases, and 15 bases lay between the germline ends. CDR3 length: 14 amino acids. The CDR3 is CASIQLGESDTQYF. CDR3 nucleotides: TGTGCCAGCATTCAGCTGGGGGAGTCAGATACGCAGTATTTT.

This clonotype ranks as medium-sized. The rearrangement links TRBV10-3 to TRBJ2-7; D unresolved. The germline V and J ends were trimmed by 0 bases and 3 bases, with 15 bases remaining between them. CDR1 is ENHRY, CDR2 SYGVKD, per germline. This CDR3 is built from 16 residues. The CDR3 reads CAISESIGQVDYEQYF. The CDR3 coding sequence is TGTGCCATCAGTGAGTCGATTGGCCAAGTAGACTACGAGCAGTACTTC.

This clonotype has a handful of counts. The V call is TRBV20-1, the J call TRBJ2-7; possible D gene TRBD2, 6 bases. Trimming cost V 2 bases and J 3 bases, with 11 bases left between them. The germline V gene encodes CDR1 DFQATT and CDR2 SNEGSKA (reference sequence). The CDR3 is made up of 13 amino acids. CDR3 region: CSARPGLYYEQYF. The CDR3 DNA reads TGCAGTGCTAGACCGGGACTTTACTACGAGCAGTACTTC.

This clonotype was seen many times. The CDR3 reads CASSETVDYGYTF. CDR3 DNA: TGTGCCAGCAGCGAGACAGTCGACTATGGCTACACCTTC. This chain links TRBV9 with TRBJ1-2; tentatively, D is TRBD1 (5 bases). Germline V CDR1 and CDR2: SGDLS, YYNGEE. The CDR3 contains 13 residues. Trimming stripped 3 bases from V and 3 bases from J, with 9 bases between.

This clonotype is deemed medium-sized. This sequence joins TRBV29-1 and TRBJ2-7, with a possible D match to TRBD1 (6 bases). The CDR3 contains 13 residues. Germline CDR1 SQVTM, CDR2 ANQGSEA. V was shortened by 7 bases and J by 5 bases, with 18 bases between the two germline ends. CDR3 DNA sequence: TGCAGCGCCGATGGGCAGGGGTCGGACGAGCAGTACTTC. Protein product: CSADGQGSDEQYF.

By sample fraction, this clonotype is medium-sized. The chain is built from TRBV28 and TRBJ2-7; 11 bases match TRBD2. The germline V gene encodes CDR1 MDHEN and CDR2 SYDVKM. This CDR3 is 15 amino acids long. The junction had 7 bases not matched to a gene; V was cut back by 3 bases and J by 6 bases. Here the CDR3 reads CASSLTGLAGGEQYF. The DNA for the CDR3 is TGTGCCAGCAGTTTGACGGGGCTAGCGGGAGGCGAGCAGTACTTC.

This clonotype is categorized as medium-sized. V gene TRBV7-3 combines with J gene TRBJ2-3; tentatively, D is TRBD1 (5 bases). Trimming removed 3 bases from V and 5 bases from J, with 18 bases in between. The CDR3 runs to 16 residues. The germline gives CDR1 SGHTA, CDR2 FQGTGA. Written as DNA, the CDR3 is TGTGCCAGCAGCTTGGGGAACAGGATCCCGGGAGATACGCAGTATTTT. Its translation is CASSLGNRIPGDTQYF.